A single sample is the source of the 26 T cell receptor beta chains below, sequenced in a study of cytomegalovirus exposure and HLA in healthy donors. 13 Jbeta primers and 60 Vbeta primers were used for the PCR. The table came from immunoSEQ multiplex PCR; TCRdb's copy has only in-frame clones and leaves some out. The sample contains around 200,000 clones, roughly four fifths of which appear only once. The source material was PBMCs. These receptors were collected from a male donor in good health and CMV-seronegative.

The chain is built from TRBV6-1 and TRBJ1-5; 10 bases fit TRBD1. The germline V gene has CDR1 MNHNS and CDR2 SASEGT. Trimming at V came to 2 bases and at J to 4 bases, leaving 11 bases not matched to a gene. The CDR3 is made up of 18 amino acids. CDR3 sequence (DNA): TGTGCCAGCAGTGAATTTGGGACAGGGGTCTTAGGTAATCAGCCCCAGCATTTT. This translates into CASSEFGTGVLGNQPQHF.

This chain connects TRBV5-1 to TRBJ1-3; D is unclear. Germline assignment: CDR1 SGHRS and CDR2 YFSETQ. V shed 6 bases and J shed 0 bases, with 7 bases lying between them. The CDR3 contains 13 residues. The CDR3 is CASKEASGNTIYF. CDR3 nucleotides: TGCGCCAGCAAAGAGGCCTCTGGAAACACCATATATTTT.

The chain uses TRBV4-1 and TRBJ1-2; 9 bases map to TRBD1. Germline assignment: CDR1 MGHRA and CDR2 YSYEKL. V lost 2 bases, J lost 3 bases, and 4 bases stayed unmatched. The length of the CDR3 is 15 residues. Here the CDR3 reads CASSQTQGADYGYTF. In nucleotides, the CDR3 is TGCGCCAGCAGCCAAACACAGGGGGCAGACTATGGCTACACCTTC.

This chain uses TRBV6-5 with TRBJ2-1; 11 bases align to TRBD2. With V trimmed by 5 bases and J by 5 bases, 2 bases remained unmatched. Germline V lookup: CDR1 MNHEY, CDR2 SVGAGI. This CDR3 region has 14 residues. CDR3 nucleotide sequence: TGTGCCAGCAGTGGACTAGCGGGCAACAATGAGCAGTTCTTC. Amino acid sequence: CASSGLAGNNEQFF.

The genes are TRBV21-1 and TRBJ1-5; the table's D call, TRBD1, was not checked against the DNA. TRBV21-1 counts as a pseudogene. CDR3 length: 18 residues. The CDR3 is CASSKQGGQDRGPQPQHF. CDR3 DNA sequence: TGTGCCAGCAGCAAACAGGGGGGCCAGGACAGGGGGCCTCAGCCCCAGCATTTT.

V and J are TRBV5-6 and TRBJ2-1; 7 nucleotides match TRBD1. The junction had 6 bases not matched to a gene; V was cut back by 0 bases and J by 6 bases. The CDR3 contains 15 residues. The germline V gene encodes CDR1 SGHDT and CDR2 YYEEEE. Here the CDR3 reads CASSLGDRDFNEQFF. CDR3 sequence (DNA): TGTGCCAGCAGCTTGGGTGACAGGGATTTCAATGAGCAGTTCTTC. The full variable domain, in which reference TRBV5-6 and TRBJ2-1 provide the parts outside the CDR3, is DAGVTQSPTHLIKTRGQQVTLRCSPKSGHDTVSWYQQALGQGPQFIFQYYEEEERQRGNFPDRFSGHQFPNYSSELNVNALLLGDSALYLCASSLGDRDFNEQFFGPGTRLTVL.

This clone was picked up a small number of times. The rearrangement uses TRBV6-6 and TRBJ2-1, with a possible D match to TRBD2 (7 bases). Germline CDR1 and CDR2: MNHNY and SVGAGI (reference sequence). The CDR3 runs 13 residues. V lost 4 bases and J 8 bases, leaving 12 bases between the germline ends. The CDR3 loop reads CASSWGGQDEQFF. The CDR3, as DNA: TGTGCCAGCAGTTGGGGGGGCCAGGATGAGCAGTTCTTC.

The chain employs TRBV14 and TRBJ2-3; 11 bases agree with TRBD2. Germline loops: CDR1 SGHDN, CDR2 FVKESK. There are 16 residues in the CDR3. V lost 5 bases and J lost 2; bases outside the gene matches: 6. The CDR3 sequence: CASSGLAGGATDTQYF. The CDR3, as DNA: TGTGCCAGCAGCGGGCTAGCGGGAGGTGCCACAGATACGCAGTATTTT.

This sequence joins TRBV30 and TRBJ2-7; D is unresolved. The length of the CDR3 is 12 residues. With 0 bases removed from V and 4 bases from J, the gap between germline ends came to 7 bases. Germline V gene sequence: CDR1 GTSNPN, CDR2 SVGIG (reference sequence). This CDR3 reads CAWSVGVYEQYF. For the CDR3, the DNA is TGTGCCTGGAGTGTAGGAGTTTACGAGCAGTACTTC.

The sample holds a few counts of this clone. The chain combines TRBV5-1 with TRBJ2-7; 10 bases align to TRBD1. Germline V gene data show CDR1 as SGHRS and CDR2 as YFSETQ. There are 14 residues in the CDR3. V shed 3 bases and J 5 bases; nucleotides not matched to a gene: 5. CDR3 bases: TGCGCCAGCAGCTCGGGACAGGGGAATGACGAGCAGTACTTC. This encodes CASSSGQGNDEQYF.

V usage is TRBV29-1 and J usage is TRBJ2-7; no clear D. Germline values: CDR1 SQVTM, CDR2 ANQGSEA. The ends were cut back, 3 bases at V and 0 bases at J, with 12 bases in the middle. CDR3 size: 14 residues. CDR3: CSVEQRENSYEQYF. CDR3 DNA: TGCAGCGTTGAGCAGCGCGAGAACTCCTACGAGCAGTACTTC.

This clone has only a few counts. J is TRBJ1-5 and V is TRBV4-1, with D perhaps TRBD1 (5 bases). Trimming removed 0 bases at V and 7 bases at J, with 13 bases between. The CDR3 is 15 residues long. Germline lookup yields CDR1 MGHRA and CDR2 YSYEKL. For the CDR3, the DNA is TGCGCCAGCAGCCAAGATTCAGGCAGGGTCCAGCCCCAGCATTTT. The encoded protein is CASSQDSGRVQPQHF.

V is TRBV29-1 and J is TRBJ2-3; TRBD2 agrees at 8 bases. CDR3 length: 14 residues. V shed 6 bases and J 4 bases; nucleotides not matched to a gene: 9. Germline lookup yields CDR1 SQVTM and CDR2 ANQGSEA. The chain's CDR3 is CSVQAGEGADTQYF. The CDR3 DNA sequence: TGCAGCGTCCAAGCGGGGGAAGGCGCAGATACGCAGTATTTT.

The chain carries TRBV4-1 and TRBJ2-5, with 8 positions matching TRBD1. Germline CDR1 MGHRA, CDR2 YSYEKL. With 4 bases clipped from V and 3 bases from J, the junction kept 7 bases outside the gene matches. CDR3 length equals 15 residues. The CDR3 protein is CASSPGPGQEETQYF. CDR3 nucleotides: TGCGCCAGCAGCCCTGGGCCGGGACAGGAAGAGACCCAGTACTTC.

The chain is built from TRBV4-3 and TRBJ1-1; unclear D gene. Deletions cut 8 bases from V and 1 base from J, with 11 bases between. The CDR3 loop spans 13 amino acids. Per the germline V gene, CDR1 is LGHNA and CDR2 is YSLEER. CDR3 bases: TGCGCCAGCCGTGCCCAACAGAACACTGAAGCTTTCTTT. This codes for CASRAQQNTEAFF.

This rearrangement joins TRBV6-5 to TRBJ1-1; TRBD1 matches at 9 bases. The CDR3 is made up of 15 amino acids. Germline CDR1 reads MNHEY; CDR2 reads SVGAGI. V lost 0 bases, J lost 6 bases, and 5 bases stayed unmatched. In nucleotides, the CDR3 is TGTGCCAGCAGTTACTCGAGGACAGGGGACCCTGAAGCTTTCTTT. As protein: CASSYSRTGDPEAFF.

The chain has TRBV5-6 and TRBJ1-4; the match to TRBD1 covers 9 bases. Germline V gives CDR1 SGHDT, CDR2 YYEEEE. There are 14 residues in the CDR3. Trimming at V came to 4 bases and at J to 7 bases, leaving 5 bases not matched to a gene. The CDR3 is CASSLRQGGEKLFF. CDR3 nucleotide sequence: TGTGCCAGCAGCCTGAGACAGGGGGGTGAAAAACTGTTTTTT.

V gene TRBV10-1 combines with J gene TRBJ1-5; D unclear. CDR3 size: 18 residues. Trimming took 1 base from V and 0 from J, leaving 16 bases between them. The germline V gene has CDR1 WNHNN and CDR2 SYGVQD (reference sequence). The chain's CDR3 is CASSEWGGDLYSNQPQHF. For the CDR3, the DNA is TGCGCCAGCAGTGAGTGGGGAGGAGACCTGTATAGCAATCAGCCCCAGCATTTT.

The rearrangement links TRBV5-1 to TRBJ2-7; TRBD1 matches at 9 bases. Germline CDR1 SGHRS, CDR2 YFSETQ. CDR3 length equals 16 residues. V lost 0 bases to trimming and J lost 2 bases; unmatched junction nucleotides: 6. DNA of the CDR3: TGCGCCAGCAGCTTGGGCCCGGGACAGGGAACCTACGAGCAGTACTTC. It is translated as CASSLGPGQGTYEQYF. Combining the CDR3 with reference TRBV5-1 and TRBJ2-7 gives the whole variable domain KAGVTQTPRYLIKTRGQQVTLSCSPISGHRSVSWYQQTPGQGLQFLFEYFSETQRNKGNFPGRFSGRQFSNSRSEMNVSTLELGDSALYLCASSLGPGQGTYEQYFGPGTRLTVT.

The J gene is TRBJ2-5, the V gene TRBV5-1; 8 nucleotides align to TRBD1. The tail of the sequence fits TRBJ2-7 better, so the J call may be wrong. Germline V gene sequence: CDR1 SGHRS, CDR2 YFSETQ. The CDR3 is made up of 13 amino acids. The CDR3 loop is CASSLQGADEQYF. The CDR3 DNA reads TGCGCCAGCAGCCTCCAGGGGGCCGACGAGCAGTACTTC.

This clone was observed a handful of times. The chain has TRBV7-2 and TRBJ1-5; 10 nucleotides agree with TRBD1. Per germline, CDR1 SGHTA and CDR2 FQGNSA. V lost 5 bases and J lost 1; bases outside the gene matches: 2. The CDR3 consists of 15 residues. For the CDR3, the DNA is TGTGCCAGCAGCCGGACAGGGGGAAGCAATCAGCCCCAGCATTTT. As protein: CASSRTGGSNQPQHF.

The chain joins TRBV7-8 to TRBJ1-2; the match to TRBD1 covers 8 bases. CDR1 is SGHVS, CDR2 FQNEAQ, per germline. The CDR3 consists of 15 residues. With 5 bases clipped from V and 4 bases from J, the junction kept 9 bases outside the gene matches. Here the CDR3 reads CASSPDRAGIYGYTF. CDR3 DNA sequence: TGTGCCAGCAGCCCGGACAGGGCGGGGATCTATGGCTACACCTTC.

The chain uses TRBV6-5 and TRBJ2-7; 11 nucleotides match TRBD2. Germline CDR1 and CDR2: MNHEY and SVGAGI. This CDR3 is built from 16 residues. V gave up 2 bases and J gave up 7 bases; unmatched junction bases: 10. The CDR3 spells CASSYRMLAGGLEQYF. In DNA form, the CDR3 reads TGTGCCAGCAGTTACCGGATGTTAGCGGGAGGGCTTGAGCAGTACTTC.

The chain carries TRBV5-1 and TRBJ1-1; no definite D call. The CDR3 spans 15 residues. Germline-derived CDR1 and CDR2 are SGHRS and YFSETQ. V lost 4 bases to trimming and J lost 0 bases, with 13 bases between them. Here the CDR3 DNA reads TGCGCCAGCAGCCCCTTCCAGTACATGAACACTGAAGCTTTCTTT. Translation gives CASSPFQYMNTEAFF.

This chain links TRBV12-5 with TRBJ2-3; 8 nucleotides align to TRBD1. With V trimmed by 6 bases and J by 4 bases, 3 bases remained unmatched. This CDR3 spans 13 amino acids. CDR1 is LGHNT and CDR2 is FRNRAP in the germline V gene. CDR3 protein: CASGDRVSDTQYF. CDR3 DNA: TGTGCTAGTGGGGACAGGGTTTCAGATACGCAGTATTTT.

The rearrangement links TRBV19 to TRBJ2-7, with TRBD1 matching over 7 bases. The V gene's germline CDR1 is LNHDA and CDR2 SQIVND (reference sequence). Losses at the gene ends were 4 bases for V and 9 bases for J; bases not matched to a gene: 15. The CDR3 is made up of 15 amino acids. CDR3 DNA: TGTGCCAGTAGTAAGAGACGGGACAGTGAAAAGACGCAGTACTTC. It codes for CASSKRRDSEKTQYF.